Each of the 25 T cell receptor beta chains below was sequenced from the same sample in a study of cytomegalovirus exposure and HLA in healthy donors. Amplification used 60 Vbeta primers and 13 Jbeta primers. Some clones are missing from TCRdb's copy, which holds only in-frame ones; the method was immunoSEQ multiplex PCR. The sample has 200,000 to 250,000 clones; 83% are singletons. Specimen: PBMCs. The receptor set was obtained from a girl aged 10 to 17 in good health and CMV-seronegative.

The V call is TRBV2, the J call TRBJ1-3; D unresolved. Germline V gene sequence: CDR1 SNHLY, CDR2 FYNNEI. The CDR3 has 14 amino acids. The ends were cut back, 11 bases at V and 0 bases at J, with 14 bases in the middle. CDR3 nucleotides: TGTGCCGTATCGGACTTAGGCTCTGGAAACACCATATATTTT. It is translated as CAVSDLGSGNTIYF.

The J gene is TRBJ2-5, the V gene TRBV7-6, with a possible D match to TRBD2 (5 bases). V shed 7 bases and J shed 5 bases, with 17 bases lying between them. Germline-derived CDR1 and CDR2 are SGHVS and FNYEAQ. This CDR3 contains 14 residues. The CDR3 spells CASNPSSVVETQYF. CDR3 nucleotides: TGTGCCAGCAACCCGAGTAGCGTTGTGGAGACCCAGTACTTC.

The rearrangement joins TRBV30 to TRBJ1-5; D is undetermined. This CDR3 region has 17 residues. Trimming cost V 4 bases and J 3 bases, with 22 bases left between them. Germline V gene sequence: CDR1 GTSNPN, CDR2 SVGIG (reference sequence). The CDR3 DNA reads TGTGCCTGGACTCCCCAAAGGAGACCCGATAACAATCAGCCCCAGCATTTT. Translation gives CAWTPQRRPDNNQPQHF.

The chain combines TRBV7-2 with TRBJ2-7; weak D call: TRBD2 (6 bases). V lost 5 bases and J lost 1, with 12 bases in between. Germline V gives CDR1 SGHTA, CDR2 FQGNSA. CDR3 length equals 14 residues. The CDR3 sequence: CASSPRERSYEQYF. As DNA, the CDR3 is TGTGCCAGCAGCCCCCGGGAGAGGTCCTACGAGCAGTACTTC. The full variable domain, with the rest looked up from reference TRBV7-2 and TRBJ2-7, is GAGVSQSPSNKVTEKGKDVELRCDPISGHTALYWYRQSLGQGLEFLIYFQGNSAPDKSGLPSDRFSAERTGGSVSTLTIQRTQQEDSAVYLCASSPRERSYEQYFGPGTRLTVT.

In the case of this clone: The junction departs from germline at one end; a sequencing error may be responsible. The genes are TRBV6-6 and TRBJ2-5; 7 positions agree with TRBD2. CDR3 length: 14 residues. Germline V CDR1 and CDR2: MNHNY, SVGAGI (reference sequence). CDR3 in amino acids: CASSYSRTSPPSDF. CDR3 sequence (DNA): TGTGCCAGCAGTTACTCTCGGACTAGTCCCCCTTCAGACTTC.

The chain uses TRBV28 and TRBJ2-2; D call uncertain. The CDR3 is 11 amino acids. Germline CDR1 is MDHEN and CDR2 is SYDVKM. V lost 8 bases to trimming and J lost 8 bases, with 9 bases between them. Here the CDR3 DNA reads TGTGCCAGCCTGGCCAGGGGGGAGCTGTTTTTT. It yields the protein CASLARGELFF.

The V and J genes are TRBV27 and TRBJ1-5, with 9 nucleotides matching TRBD1. The CDR3 has 14 amino acids. V was clipped by 8 bases and J by 6 bases; unmatched bases: 8. Germline CDR1 MNHEY, CDR2 SMNVEV (reference sequence). The CDR3, as DNA: TGTGCCAGCCGACGGACAGGGGCGGGTCAGCCCCAGCATTTT. Amino acid sequence: CASRRTGAGQPQHF.

This sequence joins TRBV11-2 and TRBJ2-7; D might be TRBD2 (6 bases). The CDR3 loop spans 12 amino acids. Germline CDR1 reads SGHAT; CDR2 reads FQNNGV. Trimming removed 9 bases at V and 5 bases at J, with 14 bases between. The CDR3 bases are TGTGCCAGTGGGGGGAGTATCAACGAGCAGTACTTC. Protein product: CASGGSINEQYF.

This clone was seen a handful of times. This rearrangement joins TRBV29-1 to TRBJ1-4; 10 nucleotides align to TRBD1. Looked up from germline, CDR1 is SQVTM and CDR2 is ANQGSEA. The V gene end was trimmed by 0 bases and the J gene end by 0 bases; junction bases not matched to a gene: 4. The CDR3 sequence is 17 residues long. CDR3 protein: CSVEEGQGSATNEKLFF. The CDR3 bases are TGCAGCGTTGAAGAGGGACAGGGGTCCGCAACTAATGAAAAACTGTTTTTT. The entire variable domain, with the rest obtained from reference TRBV29-1 and TRBJ1-4, is as follows: SAVISQKPSRDICQRGTSLTIQCQVDSQVTMMFWYRQQPGQSLTLIATANQGSEATYESGFVIDKFPISRPNLTFSTLTVSNMSPEDSSIYLCSVEEGQGSATNEKLFFGSGTQLSVL.

The genes are TRBV15 and TRBJ2-5; TRBD1 might be the D (5 bases). The germline gives CDR1 LNHNV, CDR2 YYDKDF (reference sequence). There are 15 residues in the CDR3. Trimming removed 8 bases at V and 5 bases at J, with 21 bases between. CDR3 in DNA: TGTGCCACCGTACCCGACAGAACCCGCCAGGAGACCCAGTACTTC. It encodes CATVPDRTRQETQYF.

The chain recombines TRBV10-3 with TRBJ2-1; 7 bases match TRBD1. CDR3 size: 14 residues. Germline loops: CDR1 ENHRY, CDR2 SYGVKD. The V gene end was trimmed by 6 bases and the J gene end by 7 bases; junction bases not matched to a gene: 9. As DNA, the CDR3 is TGTGCCATCAGGGATAGGACAGGCCGAAATGAGCAGTTCTTC. Its translation is CAIRDRTGRNEQFF.

The chain carries TRBV6-5 and TRBJ2-7; weak D call: TRBD1 (6 bases). This CDR3 is 14 amino acids long. Germline lookup yields CDR1 MNHEY and CDR2 SVGAGI. Trimming left V 4 bases short and J 4 bases short, with 14 bases between. The CDR3 DNA reads as TGTGCCAGCAGTTTCTCACAGGGACGGTACGAGCAGTACTTC. This encodes CASSFSQGRYEQYF.

This clone was found a few times. This chain links TRBV6-5 with TRBJ1-2; a weak D match, TRBD1 (6 bases). Per germline, CDR1 MNHEY and CDR2 SVGAGI. V was pared by 6 bases and J by 8 bases, with 19 bases between. The CDR3 runs 14 residues. In nucleotides, the CDR3 is TGTGCCAGCAGACTCCGGGACACCGTTAAGGGCTACACCTTC. This encodes CASRLRDTVKGYTF.

The chain joins TRBV6-1 to TRBJ1-5; 9 bases map to TRBD1. The length of the CDR3 is 15 residues. Germline V gene data show CDR1 as MNHNS and CDR2 as SASEGT. The trim removed 4 bases at V and 7 bases at J, leaving 8 bases unmatched. The CDR3 sequence: CASSAGTGSIQPQHF. The DNA of the CDR3 is TGTGCCAGCAGTGCCGGGACAGGGAGTATCCAGCCCCAGCATTTT.

J is TRBJ2-2 and V is TRBV5-8; D uncertain. CDR3 length: 15 residues. The V gene's germline CDR1 is SGHTS and CDR2 YDEGEE. Trimming removed 6 bases at V and 6 bases at J, with 18 bases between. The CDR3 DNA is TGTGCCAGCATGTTTAGCCCGAGGCGGTCCGGGGAGCTGTTTTTT. Protein product: CASMFSPRRSGELFF.

The CDR3 is CASSQDGGFRGDTGELFF. CDR3 in DNA: TGCGCCAGCAGCCAAGATGGGGGGTTTAGAGGGGACACCGGGGAGCTGTTTTTT. The rearrangement joins TRBV4-3 to TRBJ2-2; maybe TRBD2 (6 bases). This CDR3 spans 18 amino acids. The germline V gene encodes CDR1 LGHNA and CDR2 YSLEER. Trimming took off 0 bases at V and 3 bases at J, with 17 bases between the two ends.

The CDR3 DNA sequence: TGCGCCAGCAGCCAAGATCTTGGGACAAGAGGGTCTGGAAACACCATATATTTT. It encodes CASSQDLGTRGSGNTIYF. V is TRBV4-3 and J is TRBJ1-3; possible D gene TRBD1, 6 bases. The germline gives CDR1 LGHNA, CDR2 YSLEER. CDR3 size: 18 residues. V was shortened by 0 bases and J by 1 base, with 16 bases between the two germline ends.

The chain couples TRBV30 to TRBJ2-7, with 7 nucleotides matching TRBD1. The CDR3 length is 13 residues. Trimming cost V 7 bases and J 4 bases; bases outside gene matches: 10. The germline V gene has CDR1 GTSNPN and CDR2 SVGIG (reference sequence). The CDR3 sequence: CASSGTALYEQYF. CDR3 coding DNA: TGTGCCTCTTCCGGGACAGCGCTTTACGAGCAGTACTTC.

V is TRBV28 and J is TRBJ2-7; TRBD1 matches 7 bases. Germline CDR1 and CDR2: MDHEN and SYDVKM. This CDR3 spans 15 amino acids. V gave up 8 bases and J gave up 1 base; unmatched junction bases: 11. The CDR3 reads CASGLQGSPSYEQYF. The DNA for the CDR3 is TGTGCCAGCGGCCTACAGGGGTCCCCTTCCTACGAGCAGTACTTC.

V gene TRBV28 combines with J gene TRBJ2-4; D possibly corresponds to TRBD2 (5 bases). This CDR3 is built from 14 residues. V shed 5 bases and J shed 5 bases, with 13 bases lying between them. Germline V gene lookup returns CDR1 MDHEN and CDR2 SYDVKM. For the CDR3, the DNA is TGTGCCAGCAGTCCCCACTCTAGCCAAAACATTCAGTACTTC. Translation gives CASSPHSSQNIQYF.

The chain joins TRBV7-2 to TRBJ1-2; D might be TRBD1 (5 bases). With 4 bases removed from V and 0 bases from J, the gap between germline ends came to 12 bases. The CDR3 covers 15 residues. In germline, CDR1 is SGHTA, CDR2 FQGNSA. The CDR3 DNA sequence: TGTGCCAGCAGCTCGGAAACAGGAGCTAACTATGGCTACACCTTC. This codes for CASSSETGANYGYTF.

V usage is TRBV16 and J usage is TRBJ2-5, with TRBD1 identical over 7 bases. The J segment lost 7 bases and the V segment lost 0 bases, leaving 8 bases of the junction unmatched. This CDR3 contains 15 residues. In germline, CDR1 is KGHSY, CDR2 FQNENV. The CDR3 protein is CASSQSGRYRGTQYF. CDR3 sequence (DNA): TGTGCCAGCAGCCAATCGGGCCGATACAGGGGGACCCAGTACTTC.

The rearrangement uses TRBV29-1 and TRBJ2-1, with D possibly being TRBD2 (6 bases). The CDR3 loop spans 14 amino acids. Germline CDR1 and CDR2: SQVTM and ANQGSEA. V lost 5 bases and J 3 bases, leaving 14 bases between the germline ends. The CDR3 sequence: CSVLGSGHYNEQFF. The CDR3 DNA follows: TGCAGCGTTCTCGGGAGCGGCCACTACAATGAGCAGTTCTTC.

The rearrangement links TRBV5-1 to TRBJ1-2, with D tentatively TRBD1 (6 bases). In germline, CDR1 is SGHRS, CDR2 YFSETQ. Trimming removed 3 bases at V and 3 bases at J, with 12 bases between. The CDR3 covers 14 residues. The DNA of the CDR3 is TGCGCCAGCAGCTCGGGACCAGGGGACTATGGCTACACCTTC. Protein product: CASSSGPGDYGYTF.

The chain combines TRBV28 with TRBJ1-1, with D unclear. This CDR3 comprises 11 residues. The V and J ends lost 11 bases and 7 bases respectively, with 14 bases between them. Germline CDR1 MDHEN, CDR2 SYDVKM. The CDR3 bases are TGTGCCGAGGGAGGGCCAGATGAAGCTTTCTTT. Encoded protein: CAEGGPDEAFF.